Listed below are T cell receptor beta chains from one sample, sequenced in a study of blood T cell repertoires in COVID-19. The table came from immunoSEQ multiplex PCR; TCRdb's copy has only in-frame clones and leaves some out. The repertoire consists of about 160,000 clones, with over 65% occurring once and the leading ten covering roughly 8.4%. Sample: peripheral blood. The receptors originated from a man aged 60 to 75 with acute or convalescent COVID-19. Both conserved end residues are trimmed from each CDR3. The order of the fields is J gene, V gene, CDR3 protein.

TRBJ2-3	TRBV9	ASSEGGFASDTQY
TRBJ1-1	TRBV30	AWSPAGTGVRNTEAF
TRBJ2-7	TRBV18	ASSPQNGGTYEQY
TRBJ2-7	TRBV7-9	ASSADRAAYEQY
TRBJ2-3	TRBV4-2	ASSVGLAVDTQY
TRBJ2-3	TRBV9	ASSLGLSSTDTQY
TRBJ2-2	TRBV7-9	ASSRDSYTGELF
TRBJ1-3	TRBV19	ASSTPGSSGNTIY
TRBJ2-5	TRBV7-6	ASSRTTGEPQETQY
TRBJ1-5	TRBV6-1	ASSVRQGAGNQPQH
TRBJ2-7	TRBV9	ASSVRAGDEQY
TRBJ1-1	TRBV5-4	ASSLGGGLTEAF
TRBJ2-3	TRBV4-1	ASSQWTGDDTQY
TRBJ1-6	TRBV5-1	ASSVGEAGSPLH
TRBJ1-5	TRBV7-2	ASRGQSNQPQH
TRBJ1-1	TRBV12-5	ASGYRRGQGAAMNTEAF
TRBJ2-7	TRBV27	ASKPGSGGTYEQY
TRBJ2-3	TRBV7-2	ASSLGQGNSNTQY
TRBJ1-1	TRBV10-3	AISDWGPNTEAF
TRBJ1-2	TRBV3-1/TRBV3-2	ASSPAADPNYGYT
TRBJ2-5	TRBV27	ASSPGLAPGETQY
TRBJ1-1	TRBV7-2	ASSPRQTNTEAF
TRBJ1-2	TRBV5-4	ASSLQQGAYGYT
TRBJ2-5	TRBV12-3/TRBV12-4	ASSFAKTQY
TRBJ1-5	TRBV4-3	ASSQDYFGQINQPQH
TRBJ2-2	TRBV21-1	ASLGGTGPRRRNTGELF
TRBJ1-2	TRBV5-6	ASSLDQEDYT
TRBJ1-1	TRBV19	ASRYETGPATEAF
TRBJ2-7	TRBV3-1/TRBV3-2	ASSPRGIAGPYEQY
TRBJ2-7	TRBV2	ASSEDSGDYEQY
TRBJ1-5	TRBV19	ASSGRGPHQPQH
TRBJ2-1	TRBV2	ASSEAQTSFSYNEQF
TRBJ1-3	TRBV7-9	ASSSQDIAGNTIY
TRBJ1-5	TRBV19	ASSWGFGSNQPQH
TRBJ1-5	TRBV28	ASSLLQGSNQPQH
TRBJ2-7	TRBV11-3	ASSAYQGPAYEQY
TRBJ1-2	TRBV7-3	ASSSIGTGINYGYT
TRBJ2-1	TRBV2	ASSWTSGGADNEQF
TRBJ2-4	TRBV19	ASSAALGLAKNIQY
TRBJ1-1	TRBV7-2	ASSPQGLNTEAF
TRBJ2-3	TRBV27	ASSGLPGTGTQY
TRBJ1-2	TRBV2	ASNPRTTANYGYT
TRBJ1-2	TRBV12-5	ASGLRGSDS
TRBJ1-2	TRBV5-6	ASTTQGEVGYT
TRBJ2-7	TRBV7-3	ASSPRGFSYEQY
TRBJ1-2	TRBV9	ASSVDGQGDYGYT
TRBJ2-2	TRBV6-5	ASSPSAGGTGELF
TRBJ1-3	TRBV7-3	ASSLDRGPGNTIY
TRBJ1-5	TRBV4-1	ASSRGGLINQPQH
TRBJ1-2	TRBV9	ASSLQGAQYGYT
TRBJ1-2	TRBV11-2	ASSFTAGIYGYT
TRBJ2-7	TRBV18	ASSYPASSYEQY
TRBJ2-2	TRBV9	ASSTPSGTGRTGELF
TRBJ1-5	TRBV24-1	ATSDATSDQPQH
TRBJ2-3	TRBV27	ASSLNRGDTQY
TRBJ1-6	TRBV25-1	ASSEDIVGSGVSPLH
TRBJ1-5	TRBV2	ASSEYRGARNQPQH
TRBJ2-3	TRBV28	ASSLRNGGILVTQY